The TCR beta chain described here comes from a study of blood T cell repertoires in COVID-19. About the research overall: Specimens from acute and convalescent COVID-19 originated in the United States, Italy and Spain. T cells, B-cell-depleted T cells, or PBMCs supplied cDNA or gDNA.

Germline CDR1 SGHAT, CDR2 FQNNGV. V was cut by 6 bases and J by 0 bases, with 7 bases left in between. The CDR3 has 13 residues. In the original analysis: Researchers report that nucleated cell counts were estimated from reference gene primer amplification. The table came from immunoSEQ multiplex PCR; TCRdb's copy has only in-frame clones and leaves some out. The DNA gave D and trimming, while V, J and clone size come from that table. The sample includes over 100,000 clones, 75% to 90% seen only once; the top ten take roughly 29%. Comment on this clone: At the DNA level, this CDR3 is encoded by other sequences in the same sample as well.

This TCR was sampled from a man between 60 and 75 years old with acute or convalescent COVID-19. Sequences were obtained from peripheral blood. This sequence joins TRBV11-2 and TRBJ2-3; D not certain. The CDR3 loop reads CASSLPSTDTQYF. CDR3 nucleotides: TGTGCCAGCAGTCTCCCTAGCACAGATACGCAGTATTTT.